The sequence of this T cell receptor beta chain was determined in a study of blood T cell repertoires in COVID-19. The assay was immunoSEQ multiplex PCR, and TCRdb's table has in-frame clones only and misses some. The sample holds 300,000 or so clones, roughly nine tenths seen once. V was clipped by 1 base and J by 7 bases, with 14 bases between them. The CDR3 sequence is 14 residues long. Germline V CDR1 and CDR2: SEHNR, FQNEAQ (reference sequence). The chain recombines TRBV7-9 with TRBJ2-7; D possibly corresponds to TRBD1 (6 bases). Sequenced input: PBMCs or T cells enriched from blood (not recorded which). This TCR was sampled from a woman in her 30s who had recovered from COVID-19. CDR3 loop: CASSLEQGRAEQYF. The CDR3 DNA sequence: TGTGCCAGCAGCTTAGAACAGGGTCGCGCAGAGCAGTACTTC.